This paragraph covers one TCR beta chain sequence. The CDR3 spans 15 residues. CDR1 is SGHAT, CDR2 FQNNGV, per germline. V was pared by 4 bases and J by 0 bases, with 3 bases of the junction left unmatched. The data belong to a study of PD-L1 blockade in urothelial cancer. In each PCR, synthetic TCR analog templates were spiked in. Data came from immunoSEQ multiplex PCR; TCRdb stores just in-frame clones and leaves some out. This table holds 98,000 or so clones, about 90% found once. Time point indicated: pretreatment peripheral blood. Patients' cancers were locally advanced or metastatic urothelial carcinomas.

The receptor comes from a man in his 60s with urothelial cancer. This sequence joins TRBV11-2 and TRBJ2-1, with TRBD1 matching over 7 bases. The sample in question was PBMCs, obtained around atezolizumab (anti-PD-L1) treatment. The CDR3 protein is CASSSGQSSYNEQFF. DNA for the CDR3: TGTGCCAGCAGCTCGGGACAGAGCTCCTACAATGAGCAGTTCTTC.